Below, one T cell receptor beta chain is given with its context. The target antigen is unknown. The source of the sample is a study of glioma-infiltrating T cells after dendritic cell vaccination. Study at large: Dendritic cell vaccination trial patients had either newly diagnosed or recurrent glioblastoma.

Stated time point: after dendritic cell vaccination, including at tumor progression/relapse. Blood PBMC samples: pre-vaccination, two weeks post third vaccination, and at tumor progression. The CDR3 consists of 13 residues. Trimming stripped 4 bases from V and 3 bases from J, with 8 bases between. Germline CDR1 is SGHAT and CDR2 is FQNNGV. General study points: Higher pretreatment TIL content predicted longer progression-free time and survival.

Data came from immunoSEQ multiplex PCR; TCRdb stores just in-frame clones and leaves some out. The data hold around 78,000 clones, with 85% observed a single time. The J gene is TRBJ2-3, the V gene TRBV11-2; D may be TRBD2 (5 bases). The specimen was blood, collected after dendritic cell vaccination. This receptor was obtained from a human donor with glioblastoma. The CDR3 nucleotides read TGTGCCAGCAGCTCCCTAGCTACAGATACGCAGTATTTT. It yields the protein CASSSLATDTQYF.